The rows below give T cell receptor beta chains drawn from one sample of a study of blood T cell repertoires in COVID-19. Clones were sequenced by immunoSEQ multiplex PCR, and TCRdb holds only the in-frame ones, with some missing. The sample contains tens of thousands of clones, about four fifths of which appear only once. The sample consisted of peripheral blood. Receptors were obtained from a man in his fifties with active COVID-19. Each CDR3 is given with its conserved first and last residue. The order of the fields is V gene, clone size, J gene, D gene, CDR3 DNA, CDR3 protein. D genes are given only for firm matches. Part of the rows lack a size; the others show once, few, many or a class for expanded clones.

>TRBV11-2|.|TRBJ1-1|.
TGTGCCAGCAGCTTAGGTGGGACACTAAACACTGAAGCTTTCTTT
CASSLGGTLNTEAFF
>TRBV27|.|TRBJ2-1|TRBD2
TGTGCCAGCAGTTTAGGGGCCCGACTAGCGGGGGGCTCCTACAATGAGCAGTTCTTC
CASSLGARLAGGSYNEQFF
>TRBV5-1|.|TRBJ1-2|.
TGCGCCAGCAGCTTGACAGGGTATGGCTACACCTTC
CASSLTGYGYTF
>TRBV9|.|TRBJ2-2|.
TGTGCCAGCACCTTGGGCCTAAACACCGGGGAGCTGTTTTTT
CASTLGLNTGELFF
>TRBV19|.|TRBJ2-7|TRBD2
TGTGCCAGTAGTCACACTAGCGGGGGGCCTTACGAGCAGTACTTC
CASSHTSGGPYEQYF
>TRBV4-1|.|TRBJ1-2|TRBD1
TGCGCCAGCAGCCAAGAGGGGGCCCCGGGACAGAGCTATGGCTACACCTTC
CASSQEGAPGQSYGYTF
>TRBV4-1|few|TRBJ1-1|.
TGCGCCAGCAGCCAATCAACGGTCGAAGCTTTCTTT
CASSQSTVEAFF
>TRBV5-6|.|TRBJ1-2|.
TGTGCCAGCAGCCCCAGACAGATCTATGGCTACACCTTC
CASSPRQIYGYTF
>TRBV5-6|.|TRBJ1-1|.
TGTGCCAGCAGCGGGGGACACCCTGAAGCTTTCTTT
CASSGGHPEAFF
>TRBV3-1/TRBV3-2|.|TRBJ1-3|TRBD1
TGTGCCAGCAGCCAACACCCCTGGCAGGGGGCTGGAAACACCATATATTTT
CASSQHPWQGAGNTIYF
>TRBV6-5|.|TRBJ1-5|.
TGTGCCAGCAGGGGGGGTCGTGATCAGCCCCAGCATTTT
CASRGGRDQPQHF
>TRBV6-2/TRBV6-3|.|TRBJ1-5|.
TGTGCCAGCAGTTACTTATATCAGCCCCAGCATTTT
CASSYLYQPQHF
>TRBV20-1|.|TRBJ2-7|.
TGCAGTGCTACGGACAATGGGGAGCAGTACTTC
CSATDNGEQYF
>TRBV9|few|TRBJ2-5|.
TGTGCCAGCAGCGTAGCTACAGGGCACGGGGGGGAGACCCAGTACTTC
CASSVATGHGGETQYF
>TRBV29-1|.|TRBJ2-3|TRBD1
TGCAGCGTGGACAGGGATACGCAGTATTTT
CSVDRDTQYF
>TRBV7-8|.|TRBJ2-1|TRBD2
TGTGCCAGCAGCTTGCCCTGGACTAGCGGGGGATACAATGAGCAGTTCTTC
CASSLPWTSGGYNEQFF
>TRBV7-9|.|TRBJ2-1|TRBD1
TGTGCCAGCAGCCGGTTCGGGACAGAAAGTCACAATGAGCAGTTCTTC
CASSRFGTESHNEQFF
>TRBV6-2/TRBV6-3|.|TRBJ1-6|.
TGTGCCAGCAGTTACCGAAACAGGGTTAATTCACCCCTCCACTTT
CASSYRNRVNSPLHF
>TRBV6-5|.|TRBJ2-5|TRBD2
TGTGCCAGCAGCCAACTAGCGGACCAAGAGACCCAGTACTTC
CASSQLADQETQYF
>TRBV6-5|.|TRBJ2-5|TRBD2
TGTGCCAGCAGTTACTCGGGAGGGAGGGAGACCCAGTACTTC
CASSYSGGRETQYF
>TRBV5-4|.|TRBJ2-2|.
TGTGCCAGCAGCGTACTCGCGAACACCGGGGAGCTGTTTTTT
CASSVLANTGELFF
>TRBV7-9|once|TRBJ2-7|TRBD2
TGTGCCAGCAGCGGTACGACGACCGGGGGGTACGAGCAGTACTTC
CASSGTTTGGYEQYF
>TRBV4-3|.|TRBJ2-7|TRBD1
TGCGCCAGCAGCCAAGTGGACAGGGGGCCGGGCGAGCAGTACTTC
CASSQVDRGPGEQYF
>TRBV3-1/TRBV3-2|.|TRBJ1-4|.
TGTGCCAGACGAAGGGGATTAAATGAAAAACTGTTTTTT
CARRRGLNEKLFF
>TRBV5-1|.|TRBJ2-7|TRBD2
TGCGCCAGCAGCTTGGCGGGGACTAGCGGCTCCTACGAGCAGTACTTC
CASSLAGTSGSYEQYF
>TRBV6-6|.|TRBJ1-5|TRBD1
TGTGCCAGCAGCCCACTTACAGGGGTCAGCAATCAGCCCCAGCATTTT
CASSPLTGVSNQPQHF
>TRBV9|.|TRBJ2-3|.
TGTGCCAGCAGCGTAGGCCGGACACCGGGAGATACGCAGTATTTT
CASSVGRTPGDTQYF
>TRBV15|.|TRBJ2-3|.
TGTGCCACCAGCAGAGATTATCGTCCAGCTAGCGAAGCAGATACGCAGTATTTT
CATSRDYRPASEADTQYF
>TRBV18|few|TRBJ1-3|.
TGTGCCAGCTCACCACTCGCAGGGGACACCATATATTTT
CASSPLAGDTIYF
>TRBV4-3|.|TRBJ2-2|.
TGCGCCAGCAGCCCGGCTCAAGCGCGCACCGGGGAGCTGTTTTTT
CASSPAQARTGELFF
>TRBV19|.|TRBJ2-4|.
TGTGCCAGTAGTTCCCCTGGAAGCGGGGCCAAAAACATTCAGTACTTC
CASSSPGSGAKNIQYF
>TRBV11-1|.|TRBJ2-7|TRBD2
TGTGCCAGCAGCCCCCCGCGGGGGAGCTCCTACGAGCAGTACTTC
CASSPPRGSSYEQYF
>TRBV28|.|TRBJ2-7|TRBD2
TGTGCCAGCAGCTTAGAAGGACTAGCGGGGGCCTACGAGCAGTACTTC
CASSLEGLAGAYEQYF
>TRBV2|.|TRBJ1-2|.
TGTGCCAGCAGTCCCAGGGAGGTAGGGTATGGCTACACCTTC
CASSPREVGYGYTF
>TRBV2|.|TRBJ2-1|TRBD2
TGTGCCAGCAGAACCAGCGGGGGGGACTACAATGAGCAGTTCTTC
CASRTSGGDYNEQFF